Given below is one T cell receptor beta chain in context. CDR1 and CDR2 (germline): ENHRY, SYGVKD. J gave up 2 bases and V 9 bases, and 5 bases lay outside the gene matches. This CDR3 has 15 amino acids. The data are from a study of blood T cell repertoires in COVID-19. On the study more broadly: Samples of COVID-19 (acute and convalescent) were obtained from the United States, Italy and Spain. The cDNA or gDNA used as material had been derived from T cells, B-cell-depleted T cells, or PBMCs.

Authors' data handling: Amplified reference gene primers provided the basis for estimating nucleated cell counts. Libraries were prepared by immunoSEQ multiplex PCR; TCRdb keeps only in-frame clonotypes and omits some of them. V, J and clone size reflect that table, while D and trimming were determined from the DNA. The table records 130,000 or so clones, over 65% of them present only once. The V and J genes are TRBV10-3 and TRBJ2-3, with 13 nucleotides matching TRBD2. The sample was peripheral blood. This clonotype originated in a woman in her seventies with acute or convalescent COVID-19. The CDR3 coding sequence is TGTGCCATTGGACTAGCGGGGGCCCCCACAGATACGCAGTATTTT. Translating gives CAIGLAGAPTDTQYF.